Many counts were recorded for the clone carrying this T cell receptor (gamma chain). The antigen is not known. The protein held in TCRdb is that of a much larger clone and does not match this DNA's translation at residue 4, likely because of a read error; the protein shown is translated from the DNA. This record belongs to a study of γδ T cells in repeated Plasmodium falciparum infection. Across the study: Age- and gender-matched Australian children served as comparison for malaria-exposed Malian children. Sampling occurred at baseline, pre-infection for selected infections, and 21 days post-infection.

TRG and TRD sequences were obtained from every sorted gammadelta sample. TCRdb re-called clones from the multiplex PCR reads via CATT. The table shows roughly 32,000 gamma-chain clones, with about 1.5% occurring only once. Study results and limitations: Vgamma9/Vdelta2+ T cells showed a stable polyclonal repertoire with shared TCRgamma sequences.

The germline CDR1 and CDR2 sequences are EGSNGY and YDSYNSKV. The CDR3 spans 12 residues. Vgamma9/Vdelta2+ and Vdelta2-negative gammadelta T cells were flow-sorted from PBMC for bulk sequencing. The rearrangement links TRGV2 to TRGJ1 or TRGJ2. The sample comprised gamma-delta T cells from blood. The receptor's source is a pool of human donors (malaria-infected and uninfected, not separated). The DNA of the CDR3 is TGTGCCACCCGGGACGGTTATTATAAGAAACTCTTT. Translated, it gives CATRDGYYKKLF.